This record covers a single T cell receptor (beta chain). Antigen unknown. The data derive from a study of Tregs in tolerant kidney transplant recipients. Overall study results and limits: Few patients were studied, so findings need validation in larger groups. No direct test of biological reproducibility was done here. Expanding Tregs on activated donor B cells appeared to best identify donor-specific TCRbeta clones.

V gave up 4 bases and J gave up 5 bases, with 5 bases separating them. The CDR3 has 11 residues. CDR1 and CDR2 (germline): MGHDK, SYGVNS. Method: immunoSEQ multiplex PCR; TCRdb's copy keeps in-frame clones and lacks some. In the table there are about 240,000 clones, about 80% of which are singletons. Unstimulated regulatory T cells (CD4+CD25+CD127-), CD4+CD25- non-regulatory cells, CD4 and CD8 cells were FACS-sorted from thawed PBMCs. The receptor was derived from a human donor in good health. The chain recombines TRBV25-1 with TRBJ2-5; D may correspond to TRBD1 or TRBD2 (5 bases each). What was sequenced was CD4+ T cells from blood. DNA for the CDR3: TGTGCCAGCAGTGGGGGGGAGACCCAGTACTTC. Encoded protein: CASSGGETQYF. Looking up the rest from reference TRBV25-1 and TRBJ2-5 gives the full variable domain: EADIYQTPRYLVIGTGKKITLECSQTMGHDKMYWYQQDPGMELHLIHYSYGVNSTEKGDLSSESTVSRIRTEHFPLTLESARPSHTSQYLCASSGGETQYFGPGTRLLVL.